The 2 T cell receptor beta chains below come from one sample, sequenced in a study of T-cell memory formation after mild COVID-19. TCRdb ran MiXCR on the 5' RACE reads and lists one entry per CDR3 protein. The data contain 200,000 or so distinct CDR3 sequences, approximately 16% of them singletons. What was sequenced was PBMCs or a T cell subset sorted from them (not recorded which). The receptors stem from an adult woman who had mild COVID-19 (a few samples of this study predate the infection). Cell type and time point are not known.

A few counts support this clonotype. The gene calls are TRBV18 and TRBJ1-5, with D unresolved. Germline V gene lookup returns CDR1 KGHSH and CDR2 LQKENI. V was clipped by 0 bases and J by 0 bases, with 6 bases between them. The CDR3 is made up of 15 amino acids. This CDR3 reads CASSPPGASNQPQHF. The DNA of the CDR3 is TGTGCCAGCTCACCACCGGGCGCTAGCAATCAGCCCCAGCATTTT.

The V and J genes are TRBV3-1 and TRBJ2-3, with 7 bases that match TRBD2. Germline CDR1 and CDR2: LGHDT and YNNKEL (reference sequence). This CDR3 has 14 amino acids. Losses at the gene ends were 4 bases for V and 2 bases for J; bases not matched to a gene: 3. The CDR3 sequence is CASSLGTITDTQYF. The CDR3 DNA reads as TGTGCCAGCAGCCTTGGGACTATCACAGATACGCAGTATTTT.